This T cell receptor (beta chain) is drawn from a study of shared clonotypes between healthy human individuals. Study overall: Every donor yielded three CD4 naive, three CD4 memory, two CD8 naive and one CD8 memory plate. Overall study findings and caveats: Among non-shared clonotypes, generation probabilities were lower than among those shared by all four donors.

Naive CD8 cells comprised CD45RO-negative, CCR7-positively selected cells, excluding terminally differentiated effector memory CD45RA+ cells. The study drew all its donors from Caucasian adults living in Nashville, Tennessee. Comment on this clone: Its antigen is as yet unknown.

For each subset, genomic DNA was distributed in equal portions over several immunoSEQ plates. Here immunoSEQ multiplex PCR was the method, and the copy in TCRdb shows in-frame clones only, minus some. This sample has approximately 1.9 million clones, with 90% to 95% found just once. The CDR3 covers 15 residues. Per the germline V gene, CDR1 is MNHEY and CDR2 is SMNVEV (reference sequence). Trimming cost V 2 bases and J 4 bases, with 11 bases left between them. Sequenced sample: naive CD8+ T cells from PBMCs. The receptor's source is a man younger than 35 in good health. Some clones in this sample may be carry-over from other donors' samples. This chain connects TRBV27 to TRBJ2-2; tentative D call: TRBD1 (6 bases). The CDR3 bases are TGTGCCAGCAGTTTACAGGGGCTGATCACCGGGGAGCTGTTTTTT. It encodes CASSLQGLITGELFF.